This TCR beta chain derives from a study of spatial heterogeneity in lung cancer. Looking at the study overall: A unique TCR and UMI combination showed up more than ten times in raw reads, on average. The study's findings and limits: Alpha and beta chain coverage of tumor T cells was estimated at about 7% and 13%, respectively. Tumors with more nonsynonymous mutations had more expanded intratumoral alpha and beta TCRs.

Comment on this clonotype: What it recognizes is unknown. The library was designed around alpha chains, so this beta chain is a stray read whose abundance carries little weight.

TCRdb re-analysed the 5' RACE reads in MiXCR, keeping a single row per CDR3 protein. The sample consists of approximately 13,000 distinct CDR3 sequences, 4% to 5.5% of them appearing once. The CDR3 spans 15 residues. Between the trimmed V and J ends, which lost 2 bases and 6 bases, there was a span of 13 bases. Germline-derived CDR1 and CDR2 are SGHTA and FQGNSA. Stated time point: sample taken at primary tumor resection. The TCR comes from a male donor with early-stage non-small cell lung cancer. Sequences were derived from lung tumor tissue, sampled at surgery. The chain carries TRBV7-2 and TRBJ1-4; D uncertain. The CDR3 here is CASSLNPLRHEKLFF. For the CDR3, the DNA is TGTGCCAGCAGCTTAAATCCCCTCCGGCATGAAAAACTGTTTTTT.